The rows below give T cell receptor beta chains drawn from one sample of a study of T cells after yellow fever vaccination. Using its own MiXCR run on the 5' RACE reads, TCRdb lists one record per CDR3 protein. The sample lists around 350,000 distinct CDR3 sequences, more than 5.5% occurring once. This material consisted of PBMCs, taken 5 days after the yellow fever booster vaccination. These receptors were collected from a man aged 25 to 40 who received the YFV17D yellow fever vaccine. Each CDR3 is given with its conserved first and last residue. Expanded clones are given a class, and other clones once, few, many or no size at all.

v_call	j_call	clone_size	cdr3_length	cdr3_aa
TRBV7-9	TRBJ2-7	few	17	CASSSGGLVTRTYEQYF
TRBV29-1	TRBJ2-1	few	10	CSVWVNEQFF
TRBV6-1	TRBJ2-7	.	14	CASTQGGSTYEQYF
TRBV4-1	TRBJ2-5	.	17	CASSGRVSGTGPETQYF
TRBV6-2/TRBV6-3	TRBJ1-5	many	14	CASNPGSLFQPQHF
TRBV20-1	TRBJ2-3	few	14	CSTSGVSSTDTQYF
TRBV18	TRBJ1-1	few	11	CASSEQGSAFF
TRBV20-1	TRBJ2-7	few	13	CSAPSNGRVEQYF
TRBV21-1	TRBJ2-5	many	13	CASSNTGPKTQYF
TRBV6-2/TRBV6-3	TRBJ2-7	.	16	CASSSPGGQSSYEQYF
TRBV9	TRBJ2-5	few	14	CASSVEPTAETQYF
TRBV20-1	TRBJ2-2	many	13	CSARTSPGGELFF
TRBV4-3	TRBJ1-5	few	15	CASSQDPNANQPQHF
TRBV6-5	TRBJ2-2	few	16	CASSYWDRGDTGELFF
TRBV7-2	TRBJ2-5	many	17	CASSLGPGGAGQETQYF
TRBV7-2	TRBJ2-2	.	13	CASSHRGTGELFF
TRBV4-2	TRBJ1-2	few	15	CASSHSSAQADGYTF
TRBV6-1	TRBJ2-1	many	15	CASSDRRTAPNEQFF
TRBV9	TRBJ1-1	many	13	CASSVSSYAEAFF
TRBV20-1	TRBJ2-6	many	15	CSAHGPGAGANVLTF
TRBV16	TRBJ1-4	many	19	CASSQWGKSRAATNEKLFF
TRBV7-2	TRBJ2-2	many	15	CASSFGRGFTGELFF
TRBV5-1	TRBJ2-2	few	15	CASSYKAGTTGELFF
TRBV7-2	TRBJ2-5	many	12	CASSRRDETQYF
TRBV7-2	TRBJ1-3	few	16	CASSLGGIGSGNTIYF
TRBV28	TRBJ2-5	many	15	CASSFRGSLLETQYF
TRBV19	TRBJ2-7	.	15	CASSHPAGAVHEQYF
TRBV12-3/TRBV12-4	TRBJ2-1	many	11	CASSPSNEQFF
TRBV14	TRBJ2-7	many	14	CASRRPGTLYEQYF
TRBV6-1	TRBJ2-3	.	14	CASKRTGSADTQYF
TRBV12-3/TRBV12-4	TRBJ1-6	few	16	CASKWYGSSYNSPLHF
TRBV4-3	TRBJ2-3	many	13	CASSLAPADTQYF
TRBV28	TRBJ2-7	.	15	CASSLRGRSSYEQYF
TRBV29-1	TRBJ2-2	many	14	CSVDGREGGGELFF
TRBV7-2	TRBJ2-1	few	16	CASSDFGGTAYNEQFF
TRBV9	TRBJ2-2	.	15	CASSVATVRGGELFF
TRBV5-6	TRBJ2-1	few	18	CASSFRGSGSSPYNEQFF
TRBV7-2	TRBJ2-1	many	15	CASSSRSSSYNEQFF
TRBV6-1	TRBJ1-5	few	17	CASSQGGGKRGNQPQHF
TRBV9	TRBJ1-1	few	13	CASSVRRNTEAFF
TRBV7-2	TRBJ2-3	few	13	CASSLGPRDTQYF
TRBV19	TRBJ2-7	.	15	CASSDTGVKSYEQYF
TRBV28	TRBJ2-5	many	14	CASSLYRDGETQYF
TRBV12-3/TRBV12-4	TRBJ2-2	.	18	CAFCARLAGAGNTGELFF
TRBV5-1	TRBJ1-1	many	16	CASNLGNQGMRTEAFF
TRBV6-1	TRBJ1-1	many	13	CASTTSRTFEAFF
TRBV19	TRBJ2-5	.	16	CASTSPAGPRGETQYF
TRBV7-2	TRBJ1-5	many	15	CASSDTGRNNQPQHF
TRBV11-2	TRBJ2-7	.	16	CASSPPAGRGSYEQYF
TRBV5-1	TRBJ2-5	many	14	CASSLAVAQETQYF
TRBV20-1	TRBJ1-1	many	14	CSAILMVGNTEAFF
TRBV20-1	TRBJ2-3	few	13	CSARIKVTDTQYF
TRBV3-1	TRBJ2-7	many	17	CASSQTLGGGRSYEQYF
TRBV9	TRBJ2-1	many	12	CASSGAGDEQFF
TRBV20-1	TRBJ2-5	few	16	CSARDRTGTSWETQYF